Listed below are T cell receptor beta chains from one sample, sequenced in a study of cytomegalovirus exposure and HLA in healthy donors. Some clones are missing from TCRdb's copy, which holds only in-frame ones; the method was immunoSEQ multiplex PCR. This table holds some 160,000 clones, approximately 80% found once. Input material: PBMCs. All receptors come from a man aged 60 to 69 in good health and CMV-seronegative. Each CDR3 is given with its conserved first and last residue. A D gene is named only where the DNA matches it firmly. Clone sizes are given selectively: once, few, many, or a class where the clone is expanded.

CDR3nt	CDR3aa	j_gene	d_gene	abundance	v_gene
TGTGCCAGTAGTGAGCTTAGCTACTATGGCTACACCTTC	CASSELSYYGYTF	TRBJ1-2	-	-	TRBV19
TGTGCCAGCAGTTTATTTGCCAGGGGAATCACTGAAGCTTTCTTT	CASSLFARGITEAFF	TRBJ1-1	-	-	TRBV27
TGTGCCAGCAGGGAAAGTAGACAGAACACTGAAGCTTTCTTT	CASRESRQNTEAFF	TRBJ1-1	-	few	TRBV6-1
TGTGCCAGCAGCTCATACAACGAAGCGGCTAATGAAAAACTGTTTTTT	CASSSYNEAANEKLFF	TRBJ1-4	-	-	TRBV5-4
TGTGCCAGCAAGACTCTAGCGGGGGGTATGTACAATGAGCAGTTCTTC	CASKTLAGGMYNEQFF	TRBJ2-1	TRBD2	-	TRBV27
TGTGCCAGCAGCACAGAGGGAGAAGGTGGAAACACCATATATTTT	CASSTEGEGGNTIYF	TRBJ1-3	-	-	TRBV7-9
TGTGCCAGTAGTTATCGACAGAATTCACCCCTCCACTTT	CASSYRQNSPLHF	TRBJ1-6	-	few	TRBV19
TGCGCCAGCAGCCGTTACCCCGCGGGAGGTCCCTACGAGCAGTACTTC	CASSRYPAGGPYEQYF	TRBJ2-7	TRBD2	-	TRBV5-1
TGTGCCAGCAGTCCCCCGGGGAACACTGAAGCTTTCTTT	CASSPPGNTEAFF	TRBJ1-1	-	-	TRBV28
TGTGCCAGCAGTCCCGCTGCCGGGACAGGGCCTCACGAGCAGTACTTC	CASSPAAGTGPHEQYF	TRBJ2-7	TRBD1	once	TRBV27
TGTGCCAGCAGCTTCAGGGAACATAATGAAAAACTGTTTTTT	CASSFREHNEKLFF	TRBJ1-4	-	-	TRBV11-2
TGTGCCACCAGCGGCCTTGAGTGGGAGGGTTATGGCTACACCTTC	CATSGLEWEGYGYTF	TRBJ1-2	-	-	TRBV15
TGTGCCAGCAGCGGGACAGGGGGCTATGGCTACACCTTC	CASSGTGGYGYTF	TRBJ1-2	TRBD1	-	TRBV5-4
TGCGCCAGCAGCCAAGATGGGGGGACTAGCGGGAGAGATGAGCAGTTCTTC	CASSQDGGTSGRDEQFF	TRBJ2-1	TRBD2	many	TRBV4-3
TGTGCCAGCAGTGAGAGACTAGATGGCGGAGATACGCAGTATTTT	CASSERLDGGDTQYF	TRBJ2-3	-	-	TRBV6-6
TGTGCCAGCAGCAAAGAGGAGGAGGGACAGGGGCGATGCGAGCAGTACTTC	CASSKEEEGQGRCEQYF	TRBJ2-7	-	-	TRBV21-1
TGTGCCAGCAGTGAGGGGACAGGGGGCGGTTACGAGCAGTACTTC	CASSEGTGGGYEQYF	TRBJ2-7	TRBD1	-	TRBV25-1
TGTGCCAGCAGTGAATCGAGCGGGGGGCGGGGTGAGCAGTTCTTC	CASSESSGGRGEQFF	TRBJ2-1	TRBD2	-	TRBV2
TGCGCCAGCAGCATTGGACAAAAATGGGGCTATGGCTACACCTTC	CASSIGQKWGYGYTF	TRBJ1-2	-	few	TRBV5-1
TGCGCCAGCAGTGAATACGGATCCCGAGGGCTGAACACTGAAGCTTTCTTT	CASSEYGSRGLNTEAFF	TRBJ1-1	-	few	TRBV10-1
TGTGCCAGCAGCTCAACAGGGTCGGCTAATGAAAAACTGTTTTTT	CASSSTGSANEKLFF	TRBJ1-4	-	-	TRBV7-9
TGCGCCAGCAGCCAAGATTGGGGTCGACTAGCGGCTAACACAGATACGCAGTATTTT	CASSQDWGRLAANTDTQYF	TRBJ2-3	TRBD2	-	TRBV4-3
TGTGCCTGGAGTGTACCAGGTGAGCAGTTCTTC	CAWSVPGEQFF	TRBJ2-1	-	-	TRBV30
TGTGCCAGCAGCGTAAGGACAGGGAGTACCGGGGAGCTGTTTTTT	CASSVRTGSTGELFF	TRBJ2-2	TRBD1	-	TRBV11-2
TGTGCCAGCAGCGTAGGGGGGGAAGAGCAGTACTTC	CASSVGGEEQYF	TRBJ2-7	-	-	TRBV9
TGTGCCAGCAGTTTACGAGGTTCGCTAGCGGGACCCCAGAACGAGCAGTACTTC	CASSLRGSLAGPQNEQYF	TRBJ2-7	TRBD2	-	TRBV27
TGTGCCAGCAGTTCAGATCTCCTGGACACTGAAGCTTTCTTT	CASSSDLLDTEAFF	TRBJ1-1	-	-	TRBV6-6
TGTGCCAGCAGCTGGCATAGCTCCGAGCAGTACTTC	CASSWHSSEQYF	TRBJ2-7	-	-	TRBV5-4
TGTGCCAGCAGTTTATTGGGGGCACAATCCATGAACACTGAAGCTTTCTTT	CASSLLGAQSMNTEAFF	TRBJ1-1	-	-	TRBV27
TGCGCCAGCAGCCGGGACATGGGGGGGGTCTACAATGAGCAGTTCTTC	CASSRDMGGVYNEQFF	TRBJ2-1	-	-	TRBV4-1
TGTGCCAGTAGTATAGGTGTCGCGGGATATCAGCCCCAGCATTTT	CASSIGVAGYQPQHF	TRBJ1-5	-	-	TRBV19
TGTGCCAGCAGCTCCCCCCGTTCCCTCGGGCAGTTCTTC	CASSSPRSLGQFF	TRBJ2-1	-	-	TRBV9
TGTGCCAGCAGGACCACGGGACTAGCGGGAGTTAATGAGCAGTTCTTC	CASRTTGLAGVNEQFF	TRBJ2-1	TRBD2	-	TRBV27
TGTGCCTGGAGTCGGGGGGAGAACACTGAAGCTTTCTTT	CAWSRGENTEAFF	TRBJ1-1	-	-	TRBV30
TGTGCCAGCAGCGATATCGCAGGCCTCTCTGGAAACACCATATATTTT	CASSDIAGLSGNTIYF	TRBJ1-3	-	-	TRBV7-9
TGTGCCAGCAGTGAACAAGGTGACAGGGTCGCCGGGGAGCTGTTTTTT	CASSEQGDRVAGELFF	TRBJ2-2	TRBD1	-	TRBV6-1
TGTGCCATCAGTGAGACGAGCGGGGGTACCTACGAGCAGTACTTC	CAISETSGGTYEQYF	TRBJ2-7	TRBD2	-	TRBV10-3
TGTGCCAGCAGCCAAGACAGAAACACCGGGGAGCTGTTTTTT	CASSQDRNTGELFF	TRBJ2-2	-	once	TRBV7-7
TGCGCCAGCAGCTTGGGTGGACAGGGGGCCTCTGGGGCCAACGTCCTGACTTTC	CASSLGGQGASGANVLTF	TRBJ2-6	TRBD1	once	TRBV5-1
TGTGCCAGCAGCCAAGATCCCAGGACTAGCGGGAGTTTTAATGAGCAGTTCTTC	CASSQDPRTSGSFNEQFF	TRBJ2-1	TRBD2	-	TRBV4-2
TGTGCCAGCACCAAGACTGTAAATCAGCCCCAGCATTTT	CASTKTVNQPQHF	TRBJ1-5	-	-	TRBV6-5